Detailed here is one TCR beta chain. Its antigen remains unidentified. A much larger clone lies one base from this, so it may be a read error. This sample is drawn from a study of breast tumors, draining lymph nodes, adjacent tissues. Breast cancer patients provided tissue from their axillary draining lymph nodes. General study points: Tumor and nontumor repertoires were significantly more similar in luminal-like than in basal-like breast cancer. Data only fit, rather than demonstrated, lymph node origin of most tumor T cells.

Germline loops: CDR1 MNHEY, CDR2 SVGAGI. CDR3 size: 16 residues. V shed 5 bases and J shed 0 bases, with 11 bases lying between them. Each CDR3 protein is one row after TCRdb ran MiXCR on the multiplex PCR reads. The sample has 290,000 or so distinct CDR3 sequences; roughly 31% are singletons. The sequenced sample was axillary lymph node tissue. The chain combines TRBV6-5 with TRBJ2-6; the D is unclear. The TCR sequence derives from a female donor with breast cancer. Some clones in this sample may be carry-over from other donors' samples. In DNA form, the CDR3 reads TGTGCCAGCAGTCACCAACAAGGCTCTGGGGCCAACGTCCTGACTTTC. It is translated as CASSHQQGSGANVLTF.